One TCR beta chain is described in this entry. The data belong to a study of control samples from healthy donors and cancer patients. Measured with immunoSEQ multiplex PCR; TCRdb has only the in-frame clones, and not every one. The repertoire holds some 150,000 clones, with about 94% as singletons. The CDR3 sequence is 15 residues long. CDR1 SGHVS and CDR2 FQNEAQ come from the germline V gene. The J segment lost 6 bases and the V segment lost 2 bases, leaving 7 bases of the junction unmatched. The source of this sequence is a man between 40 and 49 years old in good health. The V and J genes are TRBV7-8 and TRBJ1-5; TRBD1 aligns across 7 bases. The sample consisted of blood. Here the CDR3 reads CASSLRRTGVQPQHF. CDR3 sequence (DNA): TGTGCCAGCAGCTTAAGGCGTACAGGGGTTCAGCCCCAGCATTTT.